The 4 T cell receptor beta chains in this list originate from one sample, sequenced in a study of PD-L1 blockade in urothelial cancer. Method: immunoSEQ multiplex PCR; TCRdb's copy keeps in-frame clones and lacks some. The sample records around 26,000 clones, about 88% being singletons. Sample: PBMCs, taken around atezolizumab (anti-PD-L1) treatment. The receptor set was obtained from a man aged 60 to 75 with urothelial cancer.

CDR3 region: CASKGQFLSYEQYF. CDR3 in DNA: TGTGCCAGCAAGGGACAGTTCCTTTCCTACGAGCAGTACTTC. This sequence joins TRBV6-1 and TRBJ2-7; 7 nucleotides match TRBD1. This CDR3 is 14 amino acids long. Germline V gives CDR1 MNHNS, CDR2 SASEGT. Losses at the gene ends were 7 bases for V and 1 base for J; bases not matched to a gene: 7.

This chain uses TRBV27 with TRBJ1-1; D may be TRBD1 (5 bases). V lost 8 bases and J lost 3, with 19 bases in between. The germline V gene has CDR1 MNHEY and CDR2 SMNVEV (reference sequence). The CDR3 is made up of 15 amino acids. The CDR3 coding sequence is TGTGCCAGCTCTAAACTGCTGGGGCGAGACACTGAAGCTTTCTTT. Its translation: CASSKLLGRDTEAFF.

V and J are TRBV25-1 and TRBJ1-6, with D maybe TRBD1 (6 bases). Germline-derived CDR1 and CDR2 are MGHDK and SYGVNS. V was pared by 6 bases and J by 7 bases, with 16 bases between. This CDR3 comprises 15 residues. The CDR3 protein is CASSTGTLTNSPLHF. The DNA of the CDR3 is TGTGCCAGCAGCACCGGGACACTGACCAATTCACCCCTCCACTTT.

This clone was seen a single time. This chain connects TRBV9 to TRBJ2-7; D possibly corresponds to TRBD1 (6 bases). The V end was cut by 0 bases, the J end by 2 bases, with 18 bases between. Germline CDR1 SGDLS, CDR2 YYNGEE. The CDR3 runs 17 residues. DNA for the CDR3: TGTGCCAGCAGCGTAGCCCCATCTAGCAGGGGACCCTACGAGCAGTACTTC. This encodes CASSVAPSSRGPYEQYF.